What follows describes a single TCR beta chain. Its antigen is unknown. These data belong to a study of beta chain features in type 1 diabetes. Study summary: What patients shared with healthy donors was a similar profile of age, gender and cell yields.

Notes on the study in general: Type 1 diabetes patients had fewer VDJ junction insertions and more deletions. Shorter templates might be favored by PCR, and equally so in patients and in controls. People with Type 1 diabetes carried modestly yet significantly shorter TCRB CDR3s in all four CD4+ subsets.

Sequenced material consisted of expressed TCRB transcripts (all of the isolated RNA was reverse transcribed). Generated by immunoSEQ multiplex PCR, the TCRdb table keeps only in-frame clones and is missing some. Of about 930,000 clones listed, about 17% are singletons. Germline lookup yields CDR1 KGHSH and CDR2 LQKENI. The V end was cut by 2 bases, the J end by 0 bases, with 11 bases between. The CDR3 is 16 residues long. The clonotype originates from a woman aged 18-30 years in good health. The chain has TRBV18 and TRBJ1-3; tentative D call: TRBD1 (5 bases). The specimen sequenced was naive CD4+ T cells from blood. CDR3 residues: CASSPGTTSSGNTIYF. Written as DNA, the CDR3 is TGTGCCAGCTCACCAGGGACGACTAGCTCTGGAAACACCATATATTTT.